A selection of T cell receptor beta chains follows, all from one sample in a study of control samples from healthy donors and cancer patients. Sequencing used immunoSEQ multiplex PCR; TCRdb keeps in-frame clones, though not all of them. The repertoire includes 55,000 to 80,000 clones, around 90% of them detected once, and about 6% sits in the top ten. The sequencing sample was made of PBMCs. These receptors all come from a man aged 55 to 70 with colorectal cancer. Both conserved end residues are part of each CDR3. The order of the fields is CDR3 protein, V gene, D gene. A D gene is named only where the DNA matches it firmly.

CASSSPKEKLFF TRBV5-1 -
CAMGGLNTGELFF TRBV19 -
CASSDLGQGGLIEEKLFF TRBV2 TRBD1
CATERSYNSPLHF TRBV3-1/TRBV3-2 -
CAWTMGALGEAFF TRBV30 -
CASTKDRNTEAFF TRBV5-6 -
CASSKMRDNYNEQFF TRBV6-2/TRBV6-3 -
CASSSFTGFGDEQYF TRBV5-4 -
CASSPGQGADKETQYF TRBV10-1 TRBD1
CASSPMGGGTYEQYF TRBV5-6 TRBD2
CASAKGGTGNTIYF TRBV2 -
CASAPGVTGELFF TRBV7-2 -
CASRATGGADYGYTF TRBV25-1 TRBD1
CASRSETDTQYF TRBV28 -
CASSRGGAGETQYF TRBV9 -
CASRSQGGVTEAFF TRBV7-2 TRBD1
CASSPGTGGEGEKLFF TRBV19 TRBD1